This T cell receptor (beta chain) was sequenced in a study of identifying expanded T cells in peripheral blood. Generated by immunoSEQ multiplex PCR, the TCRdb table keeps only in-frame clones and is missing some. The top ten clones hold about 18% of a sample with about 80,000 clones, less than 90% of them seen once. V was cut by 5 bases and J by 2 bases, with 12 bases left in between. This CDR3 has 15 residues. The germline V gene has CDR1 SNHLY and CDR2 FYNNEI. During the collection period, no donor immune events like infections were recorded. Whole-study findings and limits: Across healthy donors, higher total template counts meant significantly greater roughly 2-week count variance. Differentially abundant clones: roughly 1.2 between replicates, 16.4 at about two weeks, less than 25 at four.

Concerning this clone: Its antigen is not identified.

The chain joins TRBV2 to TRBJ2-2; either TRBD1 or TRBD2 may supply D (5 bases each). The source of this sequence is a person between 18 and 75 years old in good health. Source material: blood. The CDR3 sequence is CASSTRDGNTGELFF. The DNA for the CDR3 is TGTGCCAGCAGTACCCGGGACGGTAACACCGGGGAGCTGTTTTTT.